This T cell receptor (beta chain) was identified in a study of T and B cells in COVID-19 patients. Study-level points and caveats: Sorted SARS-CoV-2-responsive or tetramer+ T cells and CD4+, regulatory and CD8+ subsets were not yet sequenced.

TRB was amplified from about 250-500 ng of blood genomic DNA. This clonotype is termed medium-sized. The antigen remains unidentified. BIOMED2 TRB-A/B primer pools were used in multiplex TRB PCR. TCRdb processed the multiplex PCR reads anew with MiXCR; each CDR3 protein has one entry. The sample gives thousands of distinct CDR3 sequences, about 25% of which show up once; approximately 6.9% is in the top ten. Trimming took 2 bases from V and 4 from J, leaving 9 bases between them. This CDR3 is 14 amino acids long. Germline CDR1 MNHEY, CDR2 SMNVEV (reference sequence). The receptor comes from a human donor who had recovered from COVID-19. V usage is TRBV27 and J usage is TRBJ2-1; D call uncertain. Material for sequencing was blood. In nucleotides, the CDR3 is TGTGCCAGCAGTTTAGTACAGACATACAATGAGCAGTTCTTC. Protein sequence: CASSLVQTYNEQFF.